Given below is one TCR beta chain in context. As yet, its antigen is unknown. This sample stems from a study of response to subunit inactivated influenza vaccine. The CDR3 consists of 13 residues. Trimming at V came to 8 bases and at J to 2 bases, leaving 7 bases not matched to a gene. Looked up from germline, CDR1 is SGHRS and CDR2 is YFSETQ. One entry per CDR3 protein, called by TCRdb with MiXCR from the RT-PCR reads. Among 530,000 or so distinct CDR3 sequences listed, 25% were seen once. The study, taken as a whole, reports: The authors put forward the suggestion that each seasonal influenza vaccination may bring in only a limited number of new T cells.

The TCR comes from a man aged 45-60 years who received an inactivated influenza vaccine. This sample comprised CD4+ T cells sorted from PBMCs, obtained about 5 days after vaccination. J is TRBJ2-7 and V is TRBV5-1, with TRBD1 matching 7 bases. This CDR3 is CASRQGWTYEQYF. The CDR3 DNA reads TGCGCCAGTCGACAGGGTTGGACCTACGAGCAGTACTTC.